The 5 T cell receptor beta chains below come from one sample, sequenced in a study of blood T cells in healthy people across ages. Primed by a sample-barcoded 5' primer and a J-beta primer mix, a second PCR proceeded for roughly 6 to 12 cycles. Using its own MiXCR run on the 5' RACE reads, TCRdb lists one record per CDR3 protein. The table lists more than 650,000 distinct CDR3 sequences, 22% of them singletons. Input material: blood. The receptor source for this set is a man aged 70-80 years in good health.

V gene TRBV20-1 combines with J gene TRBJ2-7; 8 nucleotides align to TRBD1. Near its end, the DNA agrees better with TRBJ2-5, so the J call may be wrong. Germline assignment: CDR1 DFQATT and CDR2 SNEGSKA (reference sequence). The CDR3 contains 15 residues. The CDR3 spells CSASHGQGGRETQYF. The CDR3 region has the DNA TGCAGTGCTAGTCATGGACAGGGTGGTAGAGAGACCCAGTACTTC.

V and J are TRBV5-1 and TRBJ2-5, with TRBD2 as a possible D gene (6 bases). The assigned J gene may be wrong: the sequence end matches TRBJ2-1 better. The V gene's germline CDR1 is SGHRS and CDR2 YFSETQ. This CDR3 is built from 16 residues. This CDR3 is CASSPQGAGSYNEQFF. CDR3 nucleotides: TGCGCCAGCAGCCCCCAGGGTGCGGGGAGTTACAATGAGCAGTTCTTC.

V is TRBV15 and J is TRBJ2-5; D is unresolved. The CDR3 consists of 14 residues. From germline, CDR1 is LNHNV and CDR2 YYDKDF (reference sequence). The V end lost 1 base, the J end lost 2 bases, and 8 bases lay between the germline ends. CDR3 in amino acids: CATSRGQSQETQYF. The CDR3 DNA sequence: TGTGCCACCAGCAGAGGTCAGTCACAAGAGACCCAGTACTTC.

The V call is TRBV19, the J call TRBJ2-2, with D unresolved. Germline lookup yields CDR1 LNHDA and CDR2 SQIVND (reference sequence). This CDR3 is built from 14 residues. V was shortened by 3 bases and J by 1 base, with 6 bases between the two germline ends. The CDR3 DNA reads TGTGCCAGTAGTATCGCCAGGAACACCGGGGAGCTGTTTTTT. It specifies CASSIARNTGELFF. The variable domain in full, completed from reference TRBV19 and TRBJ2-2, reads DGGITQSPKYLFRKEGQNVTLSCEQNLNHDAMYWYRQDPGQGLRLIYYSQIVNDFQKGDIAEGYSVSREKKESFPLTVTSAQKNPTAFYLCASSIARNTGELFFGEGSRLTVL.

The V call is TRBV20-1, the J call TRBJ1-2, with 7 bases lining up with TRBD1. In germline, CDR1 is DFQATT, CDR2 SNEGSKA (reference sequence). This CDR3 spans 12 amino acids. The V and J ends lost 7 bases and 4 bases, in that order; junction bases with no gene match: 6. The CDR3 here is CSGSGTAYGYTF. In DNA, the CDR3 is TGCAGTGGCTCCGGGACAGCCTATGGCTACACCTTC.